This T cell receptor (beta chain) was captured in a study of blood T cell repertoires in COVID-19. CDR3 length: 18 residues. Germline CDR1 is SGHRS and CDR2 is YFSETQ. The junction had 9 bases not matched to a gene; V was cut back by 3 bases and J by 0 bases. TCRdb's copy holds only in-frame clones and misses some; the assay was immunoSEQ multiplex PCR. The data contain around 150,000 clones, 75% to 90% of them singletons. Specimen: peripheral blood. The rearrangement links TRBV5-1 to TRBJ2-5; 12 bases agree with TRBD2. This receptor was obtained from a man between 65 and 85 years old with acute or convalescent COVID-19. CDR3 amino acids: CASSSQGTSGWDQETQYF. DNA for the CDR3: TGCGCCAGCAGCTCCCAGGGGACTAGCGGGTGGGACCAAGAGACCCAGTACTTC.